This T cell receptor (beta chain) was observed in a study of T-cell memory formation after mild COVID-19. General study findings and limits: Day 15 to 85 contracting clones showed balanced CD4/CD8; later expanders leaned CD4+.

Germline assignment: CDR1 MNHEY and CDR2 SVGEGT. Trimming cost V 0 bases and J 5 bases, with 17 bases left between them. The length of the CDR3 is 18 residues. Barcoded TCR alpha and TCR beta cDNA libraries with UMIs came from 5'RACE using constant-segment primers. TCRdb redid the calling of the 5' RACE reads with MiXCR, one entry per CDR3 protein. In the table there are approximately 250,000 distinct CDR3 sequences, 15% to 20% of which are singletons. Concerning this clonotype: Its target is not known.

The source material was PBMCs or a T cell subset sorted from them (not recorded which). The chain couples TRBV6-2 or TRBV6-3 to TRBJ1-6, with a tentative D call TRBD1 (5 bases). The sequence was collected from a young man who had mild COVID-19 (a few samples of this study predate the infection). Cell type and time point are not known. The DNA of the CDR3 is TGTGCCAGCAGTTACTCGTCGCCGGGACGGGGAGATAATTCACCCCTCCACTTT. Translation: CASSYSSPGRGDNSPLHF.